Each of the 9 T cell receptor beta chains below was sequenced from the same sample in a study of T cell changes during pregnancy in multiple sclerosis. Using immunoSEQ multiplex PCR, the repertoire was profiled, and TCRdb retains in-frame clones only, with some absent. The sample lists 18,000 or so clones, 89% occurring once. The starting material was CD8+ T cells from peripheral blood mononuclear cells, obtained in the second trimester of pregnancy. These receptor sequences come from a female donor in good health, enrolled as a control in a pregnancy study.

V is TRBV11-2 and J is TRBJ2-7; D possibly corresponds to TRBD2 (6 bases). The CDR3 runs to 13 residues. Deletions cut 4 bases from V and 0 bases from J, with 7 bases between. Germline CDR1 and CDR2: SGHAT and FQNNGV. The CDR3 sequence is CASSWGVSYEQYF. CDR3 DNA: TGTGCCAGCAGCTGGGGGGTCTCCTACGAGCAGTACTTC. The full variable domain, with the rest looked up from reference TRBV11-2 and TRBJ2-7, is EAGVAQSPRYKIIEKRQSVAFWCNPISGHATLYWYQQILGQGPKLLIQFQNNGVVDDSQLPKDRFSAERLKGVDSTLKIQPAKLEDSAVYLCASSWGVSYEQYFGPGTRLTVT.

The CDR3 DNA follows: TGTGCCAGCAGCTTAGGACTTGCCCAAGAGACCCAGTACTTC. As protein: CASSLGLAQETQYF. This rearrangement joins TRBV7-9 to TRBJ2-5; no clear D. Trimming removed 1 base from V and 1 base from J, with 7 bases in between. CDR1 is SEHNR, CDR2 FQNEAQ, per germline (reference sequence). The CDR3 has 14 residues. The full variable domain, its missing parts supplied by reference TRBV7-9 and TRBJ2-5, is DTGVSQNPRHKITKRGQNVTFRCDPISEHNRLYWYRQTLGQGPEFLTYFQNEAQLEKSRLLSDRFSAERPKGSFSTLEIQRTEQGDSAMYLCASSLGLAQETQYFGPGTRLLVL.

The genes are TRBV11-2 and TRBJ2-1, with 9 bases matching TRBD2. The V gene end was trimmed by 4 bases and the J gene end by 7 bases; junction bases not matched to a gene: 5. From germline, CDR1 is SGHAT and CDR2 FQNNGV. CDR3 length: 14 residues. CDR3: CASSSSGNHNEQFF. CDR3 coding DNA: TGTGCCAGCAGCTCTAGCGGGAACCATAATGAGCAGTTCTTC.

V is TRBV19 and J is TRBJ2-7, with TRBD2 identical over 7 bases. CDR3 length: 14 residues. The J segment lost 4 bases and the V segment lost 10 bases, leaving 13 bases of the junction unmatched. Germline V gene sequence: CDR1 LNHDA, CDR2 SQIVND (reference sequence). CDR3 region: CATQATGGIYEQYF. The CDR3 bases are TGTGCCACCCAAGCGACCGGGGGGATTTACGAGCAGTACTTC.

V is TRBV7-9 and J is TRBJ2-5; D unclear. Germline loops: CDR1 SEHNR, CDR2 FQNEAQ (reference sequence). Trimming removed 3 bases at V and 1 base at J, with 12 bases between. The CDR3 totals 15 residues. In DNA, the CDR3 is TGTGCCAGCAGCTTTAGTTGGTACCCCCAAGAGACCCAGTACTTC. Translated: CASSFSWYPQETQYF.

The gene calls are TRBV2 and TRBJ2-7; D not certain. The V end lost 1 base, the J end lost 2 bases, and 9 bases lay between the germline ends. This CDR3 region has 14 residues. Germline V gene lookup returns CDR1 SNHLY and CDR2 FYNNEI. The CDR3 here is CASSEGRSPYEQYF. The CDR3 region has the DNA TGTGCCAGCAGTGAAGGTCGGTCCCCCTACGAGCAGTACTTC. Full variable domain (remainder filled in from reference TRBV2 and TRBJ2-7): EPEVTQTPSHQVTQMGQEVILRCVPISNHLYFYWYRQILGQKVEFLVSFYNNEISEKSEIFDDQFSVERPDGSNFTLKIRSTKLEDSAMYFCASSEGRSPYEQYFGPGTRLTVT.

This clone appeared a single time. The DNA of the CDR3 is TGCGCCAGCGGGACAGGGGATAGTTCACCCCTCCACTTT. Protein: CASGTGDSSPLHF. The chain employs TRBV10-1 and TRBJ1-6, with 10 positions matching TRBD1. The CDR3 covers 13 residues. Germline values: CDR1 WNHNN, CDR2 SYGVQD (reference sequence). V lost 8 bases, J lost 9 bases, and 4 bases stayed unmatched.

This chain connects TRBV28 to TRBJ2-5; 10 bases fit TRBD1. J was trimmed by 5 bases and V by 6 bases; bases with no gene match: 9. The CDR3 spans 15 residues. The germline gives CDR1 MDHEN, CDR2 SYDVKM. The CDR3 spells CASRAGTGETETQYF. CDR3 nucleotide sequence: TGTGCCAGCAGGGCCGGGACAGGGGAAACGGAGACCCAGTACTTC. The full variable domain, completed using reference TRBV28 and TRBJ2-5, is DVKVTQSSRYLVKRTGEKVFLECVQDMDHENMFWYRQDPGLGLRLIYFSYDVKMKEKGDIPEGYSVSREKKERFSLILESASTNQTSMYLCASRAGTGETETQYFGPGTRLLVL.

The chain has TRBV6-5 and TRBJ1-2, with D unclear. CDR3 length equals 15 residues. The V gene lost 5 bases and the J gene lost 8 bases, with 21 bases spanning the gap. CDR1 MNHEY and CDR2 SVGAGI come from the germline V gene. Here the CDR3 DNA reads TGTGCCAGCAGTCTATACAGTCTCGCCCCCGTGGGCTACACCTTC. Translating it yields CASSLYSLAPVGYTF.